This T cell receptor beta chain was sequenced for a study of T cells in Graves' hyperthyroidism and ophthalmopathy. As regards this clonotype: Its cognate antigen is unknown. Because the CDR3 is missing its conserved closing phenylalanine or tryptophan, this is likely a read error.

The CDR3 covers 15 residues. Germline assignment: CDR1 DFQATT and CDR2 SNEGSKA (reference sequence). Any patient presenting with uncontrolled infection, other autoimmune disease, pregnancy or lactation was left out. Amplified regions were TCR beta CDR3 sequences from RNA transcripts. The TCR CDR3 first-round RT-PCR relied on the HTBI primer set. TCRdb called the multiplex PCR reads again in MiXCR, with one record for every CDR3 protein. Among 500,000 to 600,000 distinct CDR3 sequences listed, nearly 20% were seen once. Whole-study findings and limits: In the blood, most expanded thyroid clonotypes above 0.001 appeared as well. Model-based prediction identified ophthalmopathy a median about 6 months prior to its onset.

Material for sequencing was blood. V gene TRBV20-1 combines with J gene TRBJ2-5; 8 bases line up with TRBD1. This receptor was obtained from a man in his forties with Graves' ophthalmopathy. CDR3 coding DNA: TGCAATGCTACCACAGGGGGTGGTAAGGGAGAGACCCAGTACCTC. Translated, it gives CNATTGGGKGETQYL.